These T cell receptor beta chains were read from a single sample in a study of blood T cells in healthy people across ages. TCRdb passed the 5' RACE reads through MiXCR, listing each CDR3 protein once. The sample has roughly 1,500,000 distinct CDR3 sequences, about 43% seen once. Sequencing used blood. The source is a woman in her late teens or twenties in good health. Both conserved end residues are part of each CDR3. The D gene is left open where the match is weak. Clone size, where shown, is once, few, many, or a class for clones that have expanded.

J gene | D gene | V gene | CDR3 length | clone size | CDR3 protein | CDR3 DNA
TRBJ2-7 | - | TRBV4-3 | 13 | - | CASSQADGHEQYF | TGCGCCAGCAGCCAAGCGGACGGGCACGAGCAGTACTTC
TRBJ2-5 | TRBD1 | TRBV5-6 | 14 | few | CASSFKDREETQYF | TGTGCCAGCAGCTTTAAGGACAGGGAAGAGACCCAGTACTTC
TRBJ2-4 | - | TRBV7-9 | 13 | - | CASSLGGGSVQYF | TGTGCCAGCAGCTTAGGTGGGGGTAGCGTTCAGTACTTC
TRBJ1-4 | - | TRBV20-1 | 16 | few | CSAREGGGATNEKLFF | TGCAGTGCTAGAGAAGGCGGGGGAGCAACTAATGAAAAACTGTTTTTT
TRBJ2-7 | - | TRBV6-1 | 15 | few | CASSEGAGIGYEQYF | TGTGCCAGCAGTGAAGGGGCTGGGATAGGCTACGAGCAGTACTTC
TRBJ2-7 | - | TRBV10-3 | 15 | - | CAINRSGGKAYEQYF | TGTGCCATCAACCGCTCGGGGGGCAAGGCCTACGAGCAGTACTTC
TRBJ1-2 | - | TRBV27 | 15 | - | CASSFGGNLQSGYTF | TGTGCCAGCAGTTTTGGGGGAAATCTACAATCTGGCTACACCTTC
TRBJ2-2 | - | TRBV20-1 | 17 | - | CSARGGRQGANTGELFF | TGCAGTGCTAGGGGGGGGAGACAGGGAGCGAACACCGGGGAGCTGTTTTTT
TRBJ2-5 | - | TRBV12-3/TRBV12-4 | 13 | - | CASRTWGQETQYF | TGTGCCAGCAGAACGTGGGGGCAAGAGACCCAGTACTTC
TRBJ2-4 | TRBD1 | TRBV12-3/TRBV12-4 | 18 | few | CASSLVSRGRGTKNIQYF | TGTGCCAGCAGTTTAGTGTCTAGGGGGCGAGGGACCAAAAACATTCAGTACTTC
TRBJ1-5 | - | TRBV10-3 | 12 | few | CAISADNQPQHF | TGTGCCATCAGTGCGGATAATCAGCCCCAGCATTTT
TRBJ2-7 | - | TRBV29-1 | 14 | - | CSVEERGHLKEQYF | TGCAGCGTTGAAGAACGGGGACACCTAAAAGAGCAGTACTTC
TRBJ2-5 | TRBD2 | TRBV3-1 | 15 | - | CASSPGSGNEKTQYF | TGTGCCAGCAGCCCCGGCAGCGGGAACGAAAAGACCCAGTACTTC
TRBJ1-5 | - | TRBV2 | 11 | - | CASTSESTQHF | TGTGCCAGCACCTCGGAGAGTACCCAGCATTTT
TRBJ2-5 | - | TRBV3-1 | 12 | - | CASSDWGETQYF | TGTGCCAGCAGCGATTGGGGCGAGACCCAGTACTTC
TRBJ2-7 | - | TRBV28 | 11 | few | CASSGLTEQYF | TGTGCCAGCAGTGGTCTGACAGAGCAGTACTTC
TRBJ1-4 | TRBD1 | TRBV4-2 | 15 | - | CASSLGGTDNEKLFF | TGTGCCAGCAGCCTTGGCGGGACAGACAATGAAAAACTGTTTTTT
TRBJ2-7 | - | TRBV2 | 11 | few | CASTVTYEQYF | TGTGCCAGCACTGTAACCTACGAGCAGTACTTC
TRBJ2-7 | TRBD1 | TRBV6-1 | 13 | many | CASRGQGVYEQYF | TGTGCCAGCAGAGGACAGGGAGTCTACGAGCAGTACTTC
TRBJ2-5 | - | TRBV29-1 | 14 | many | CSVLSRALEGTQYF | TGCAGCGTGCTGTCGAGGGCCTTAGAGGGGACCCAGTACTTC
TRBJ2-7 | - | TRBV6-2/TRBV6-3 | 14 | - | CASSPGLLTYEQYF | TGTGCCAGCAGCCCGGGACTTCTGACCTACGAGCAGTACTTC
TRBJ2-4 | - | TRBV5-6 | 14 | - | CASSWGTWEREQYF | TGTGCCAGCAGTTGGGGGACTTGGGAGAGGGAGCAGTACTTC
TRBJ2-5 | - | TRBV12-3/TRBV12-4 | 14 | few | CASSRGGMQETQYF | TGTGCCAGCAGCCGTGGGGGGATGCAAGAGACCCAGTACTTC
TRBJ1-2 | - | TRBV15 | 17 | - | CATSRDLPSRGNYGYTF | TGTGCCACCAGCAGAGATCTCCCCAGCAGAGGGAACTATGGCTACACCTTC
TRBJ2-3 | - | TRBV9 | 16 | few | CASSGKTALDTDTQYF | TGTGCCAGCAGCGGAAAGACGGCCCTCGACACAGATACGCAGTATTTT
TRBJ2-4 | TRBD1 | TRBV6-6 | 11 | few | CASSSGQEQYF | TGTGCCAGCAGTTCGGGACAGGAGCAGTACTTC
TRBJ1-2 | TRBD1 | TRBV6-1 | 16 | - | CASRPGAGGEDYGYTF | TGTGCCAGCAGGCCTGGGGCAGGGGGGGAAGACTATGGCTACACCTTC
TRBJ1-6 | - | TRBV4-2 | 17 | - | CASSQDGNSLGNSPLHF | TGTGCCAGCAGCCAAGATGGGAACAGCTTAGGGAATTCACCCCTCCACTTT
TRBJ2-3 | TRBD2 | TRBV20-1 | 14 | - | CSVRTQWGGDTQYF | TGCAGTGTCCGAACCCAGTGGGGGGGGGATACGCAGTATTTT
TRBJ2-7 | - | TRBV10-3 | 15 | - | CAISGSIGVGREQYF | TGTGCCATCAGTGGATCGATCGGGGTGGGCCGCGAGCAGTACTTC
TRBJ2-5 | TRBD2 | TRBV7-8 | 17 | few | CASSLLFSGGLGETQYF | TGTGCCAGCAGCTTACTCTTCAGCGGGGGGCTGGGCGAGACCCAGTACTTC
TRBJ2-1 | TRBD2 | TRBV4-1 | 19 | - | CASSQDREVPDGRRETQFF | TGCGCCAGCAGCCAAGATCGGGAGGTGCCCGACGGAAGAAGGGAGACCCAGTTCTTC
TRBJ2-3 | TRBD1 | TRBV29-1 | 14 | - | CSVEGGQGADTQYF | TGCAGCGTTGAGGGGGGACAGGGGGCAGATACGCAGTATTTT
TRBJ1-2 | - | TRBV9 | 15 | - | CASSAQGEGVHGYTF | TGTGCCAGCAGCGCCCAGGGCGAAGGTGTACATGGCTACACCTTC
TRBJ1-2 | - | TRBV15 | 14 | - | CATRGSALNDGYTF | TGTGCCACCAGGGGGTCGGCCCTTAACGATGGCTACACCTTC
TRBJ2-1 | TRBD2 | TRBV7-2 | 15 | many | CASSRSGGAGNEQFF | TGTGCCAGCAGCCGTAGCGGGGGGGCCGGCAATGAGCAGTTCTTC
TRBJ2-2 | - | TRBV5-1 | 15 | - | CASSLRAGHTGELFF | TGCGCCAGCAGCTTGAGGGCAGGACACACCGGGGAGCTGTTTTTT
TRBJ2-7 | TRBD1 | TRBV29-1 | 15 | few | CSVDSGQGIPYEQYF | TGCAGCGTTGATTCAGGACAGGGTATTCCCTACGAGCAGTACTTC
TRBJ2-4 | - | TRBV6-1 | 17 | few | CASSSVSLGLAKNIQYF | TGTGCCAGCAGTAGCGTATCCCTAGGCTTAGCCAAAAACATTCAGTACTTC
TRBJ1-1 | TRBD1 | TRBV5-1 | 15 | once | CASSLGTGVVTEAFF | TGCGCCAGCAGCTTGGGGACAGGGGTGGTCACTGAAGCTTTCTTT
TRBJ1-4 | - | TRBV12-3/TRBV12-4 | 15 | many | CASSLASGGWEKLFF | TGTGCCAGCAGTTTAGCTAGCGGGGGTTGGGAAAAACTGTTTTTT
TRBJ1-2 | - | TRBV14 | 13 | few | CASSPRPAGGYTF | TGTGCCAGCAGCCCCCGTCCGGCGGGGGGCTACACCTTC
TRBJ2-5 | - | TRBV20-1 | 14 | - | CSASGSDNEETQYF | TGCAGTGCTAGCGGGAGCGACAACGAGGAGACCCAGTACTTC
TRBJ2-2 | - | TRBV7-2 | 16 | - | CASSLVGGLGTGELFF | TGTGCCAGCAGCTTAGTGGGGGGTCTGGGCACCGGGGAGCTGTTTTTT
TRBJ2-6 | TRBD1 | TRBV6-2/TRBV6-3 | 18 | - | CASIQFRTGGPGANVLTF | TGTGCCAGCATCCAGTTCCGGACAGGGGGTCCTGGGGCCAACGTCCTGACTTTC
TRBJ1-5 | - | TRBV2 | 14 | - | CASSERLLIEPQHF | TGTGCCAGCAGTGAAAGGTTGTTGATCGAGCCCCAGCATTTT
TRBJ2-2 | TRBD1 | TRBV27 | 19 | - | CASRLPGLPGQGITGELFF | TGTGCCAGCAGACTCCCCGGGTTACCGGGACAGGGAATCACCGGGGAGCTGTTTTTT
TRBJ1-2 | TRBD1 | TRBV7-9 | 16 | - | CASKPTGTFPAYGYTF | TGTGCCAGCAAGCCGACAGGGACTTTCCCCGCTTATGGCTACACCTTC
TRBJ1-2 | - | TRBV7-2 | 11 | - | CASSSPPGYTF | TGTGCCAGCAGCTCCCCCCCAGGCTACACCTTC
TRBJ1-2 | TRBD1 | TRBV6-1 | 16 | - | CASSERQGAIFYGYTF | TGTGCCAGCAGTGAAAGACAGGGGGCGATTTTCTATGGCTACACCTTC
TRBJ2-7 | TRBD2 | TRBV4-1 | 15 | - | CASSPGGGAMNEQYF | TGCGCCAGCAGCCCAGGCGGGGGGGCGATGAACGAGCAGTACTTC
TRBJ2-7 | - | TRBV4-2 | 16 | - | CASSQELPQGFYEQYF | TGTGCCAGCAGCCAAGAGTTACCACAGGGTTTTTACGAGCAGTACTTC
TRBJ2-1 | TRBD2 | TRBV6-2/TRBV6-3 | 15 | few | CASSYSASGYNEQFF | TGTGCCAGCAGTTACTCGGCTAGCGGTTACAATGAGCAGTTCTTC
TRBJ2-7 | - | TRBV21-1 | 18 | - | CASSPPGTSGRISYEQYF | TGTGCCAGCAGCCCGCCCGGGACTAGCGGGAGAATCTCCTACGAGCAGTACTTC
TRBJ2-7 | - | TRBV6-5 | 11 | many | CASSRGSEQYF | TGTGCCAGCAGCAGGGGCTCCGAGCAGTACTTC
TRBJ2-1 | TRBD2 | TRBV7-9 | 19 | - | CASSLAELAGDRVYNEQFF | TGTGCCAGCAGCTTAGCGGAACTAGCGGGAGATAGGGTCTACAATGAGCAGTTCTTC
TRBJ1-2 | TRBD1 | TRBV29-1 | 13 | few | CSVGGQSIYGYTF | TGCAGCGTTGGGGGACAGAGTATCTATGGCTACACCTTC
TRBJ1-5 | - | TRBV28 | 15 | - | CASSLGTKGIQPQHF | TGTGCCAGCAGTCTAGGGACGAAGGGGATACAGCCCCAGCATTTT
TRBJ2-3 | - | TRBV5-1 | 12 | few | CASRSHTDTQYF | TGCGCCAGCAGAAGCCACACAGATACGCAGTATTTT